A single sample gave rise to the 29 T cell receptor beta chains below, sequenced in a study of response to subunit inactivated influenza vaccine. TCRdb used MiXCR to reprocess the RT-PCR reads, holding one entry per CDR3 protein. The sample lists about 520,000 distinct CDR3 sequences; approximately 6.9% were seen once. The material sequenced was PBMCs from blood, taken roughly 24 months after vaccination. These TCRs come from a man aged 50 to 69 who received an inactivated influenza vaccine.

There are a few counts of this clonotype. The rearrangement uses TRBV4-1 and TRBJ1-5; D not resolved. Trimming shortened V by 4 bases and J by 3 bases, and 10 bases separated the two germline ends. Germline CDR1 MGHRA, CDR2 YSYEKL. This CDR3 is 14 amino acids long. CDR3 DNA sequence: TGCGCCAGCAGCCTAATCAGTCTCAATCAGCCCCAGCATTTT. As protein: CASSLISLNQPQHF.

This clonotype was detected ten times or more. V usage is TRBV20-1 and J usage is TRBJ1-1; 8 bases fit TRBD1. The CDR3 loop spans 14 amino acids. CDR1 is DFQATT and CDR2 is SNEGSKA in the germline V gene (reference sequence). V shed 1 base and J 4 bases; nucleotides not matched to a gene: 5. The CDR3 nucleotides read TGCAGTGCTAGAGCGACAGGGGCGGTCACTGAAGCTTTCTTT. The encoded protein is CSARATGAVTEAFF.

As to this clonotype: A clone one base away is much larger, so this may be a read error. CDR3 DNA sequence: TGTGCCAGCAAGGAGCCGGGGTTTGACGCGGGGGCTGAAGCTTTCTTT. This encodes CASKEPGFDAGAEAFF. J is TRBJ1-1 and V is TRBV27; TRBD1 might be the D (5 bases). The CDR3 runs to 16 residues. V was cut by 7 bases and J by 6 bases, with 24 bases left in between. The germline CDR1 and CDR2 sequences are MNHEY and SMNVEV (reference sequence).

This chain uses TRBV5-5 with TRBJ2-2; D is perhaps TRBD1 (6 bases). V lost 0 bases and J 3 bases, leaving 12 bases between the germline ends. The CDR3 is made up of 16 amino acids. Germline assignment: CDR1 SGHKS and CDR2 YYEKEE (reference sequence). The CDR3: CASSLASRGDTGELFF. The CDR3 region has the DNA TGTGCCAGCAGCTTGGCATCCAGGGGCGACACCGGGGAGCTGTTTTTT.

This clonotype has just a few counts. J is TRBJ2-7 and V is TRBV10-3; the match to TRBD2 covers 7 bases. With 0 bases clipped from V and 0 bases from J, the junction kept 2 bases outside the gene matches. Looked up from germline, CDR1 is ENHRY and CDR2 is SYGVKD. This CDR3 is built from 15 residues. The CDR3 is CAISESGGISYEQYF. The CDR3, as DNA: TGTGCCATCAGTGAGTCCGGGGGGATCTCCTACGAGCAGTACTTC.

The V gene is TRBV5-5, the J gene TRBJ1-6; D possibly corresponds to TRBD1 (5 bases). Germline CDR1 and CDR2: SGHKS and YYEKEE (reference sequence). This CDR3 region has 15 residues. Between the trimmed V and J ends, which lost 2 bases and 9 bases, there was a span of 15 bases. CDR3 loop: CASSFVAGWSSPLHF. The CDR3 nucleotides are TGTGCCAGCAGCTTTGTGGCAGGGTGGTCTTCACCCCTCCACTTT.

V is TRBV6-1 and J is TRBJ2-7; 9 nucleotides line up with TRBD1. With V trimmed by 11 bases and J by 4 bases, 9 bases remained unmatched. The CDR3 runs to 13 residues. The germline V gene has CDR1 MNHNS and CDR2 SASEGT. DNA of the CDR3: TGTGCCGTTCGCCGGGACAGGGATTACGAGCAGTACTTC. Encoded protein: CAVRRDRDYEQYF.

This clonotype was observed at least ten times. This chain connects TRBV6-2 or TRBV6-3 to TRBJ2-3; weak D call: TRBD1 (6 bases). V dropped 7 bases and J dropped 2 bases, with 16 bases sitting between them. The CDR3 extends over 15 amino acids. Germline values: CDR1 MNHEY, CDR2 SVGEGT. This CDR3 is CASIKGGSPTDTQYF. Here the CDR3 DNA reads TGTGCCAGCATCAAAGGGGGATCCCCCACAGATACGCAGTATTTT.

This clonotype was picked up many times. The chain couples TRBV19 to TRBJ2-1; D gene unclear. The V end was cut by 1 base, the J end by 7 bases, with 11 bases between. CDR1 is LNHDA, CDR2 SQIVND, per germline (reference sequence). The CDR3 runs 14 residues. This CDR3 reads CASSIGSPRNEQFF. CDR3 nucleotide sequence: TGTGCCAGTAGTATAGGTTCCCCCAGGAATGAGCAGTTCTTC. Full variable domain (outside the CDR3, taken from reference TRBV19 and TRBJ2-1): DGGITQSPKYLFRKEGQNVTLSCEQNLNHDAMYWYRQDPGQGLRLIYYSQIVNDFQKGDIAEGYSVSREKKESFPLTVTSAQKNPTAFYLCASSIGSPRNEQFFGPGTRLTVL.

The J gene is TRBJ2-7, the V gene TRBV25-1; D may correspond to TRBD1 or TRBD2 (5 bases each). The CDR3 is 14 amino acids. Trimming shortened V by 3 bases and J by 0 bases, and 9 bases separated the two germline ends. The germline V gene has CDR1 MGHDK and CDR2 SYGVNS. CDR3: CASSDFGGSYEQYF. CDR3 DNA sequence: TGTGCCAGCAGTGATTTTGGGGGCTCCTACGAGCAGTACTTC.

The chain links TRBV20-1 to TRBJ2-1; unclear D gene. Germline V gene sequence: CDR1 DFQATT, CDR2 SNEGSKA (reference sequence). V gave up 3 bases and J gave up 2 bases, with 14 bases separating them. There are 15 residues in the CDR3. The DNA for the CDR3 is TGCAGTGCTAGCCAGAAAGACCCCACCTACAATGAGCAGTTCTTC. Amino acids: CSASQKDPTYNEQFF.

This clonotype was observed many times. The chain recombines TRBV15 with TRBJ2-1, with 8 positions matching TRBD1. From germline, CDR1 is LNHNV and CDR2 YYDKDF (reference sequence). This CDR3 comprises 16 residues. After removal of 1 base from V and 8 bases from J, the junction contained 10 bases not matched to a gene. The DNA for the CDR3 is TGTGCCACCAGCAGAGGGGTTTACAGGGGGAGCGATGAGCAGTTCTTC. It is translated as CATSRGVYRGSDEQFF.

The chain employs TRBV29-1 and TRBJ2-6; 7 positions agree with TRBD1. Germline CDR1 reads SQVTM; CDR2 reads ANQGSEA. The CDR3 consists of 16 residues. The V and J ends lost 1 base and 2 bases, in that order; junction bases with no gene match: 5. The CDR3 DNA is TGCAGCGTTGAAGGACGAGACAGGGCTGGGGCCAACGTCCTGACTTTC. Amino acids: CSVEGRDRAGANVLTF. Variable domain in full (rest from reference TRBV29-1 and TRBJ2-6): SAVISQKPSRDICQRGTSLTIQCQVDSQVTMMFWYRQQPGQSLTLIATANQGSEATYESGFVIDKFPISRPNLTFSTLTVSNMSPEDSSIYLCSVEGRDRAGANVLTFGAGSRLTVL.

The chain has TRBV7-9 and TRBJ2-6; D is ambiguous. Germline V gene lookup returns CDR1 SEHNR and CDR2 FQNEAQ (reference sequence). Trimming pared 4 bases from V and 4 bases from J, leaving 11 bases between. The CDR3 length is 15 residues. The CDR3 DNA sequence: TGTGCCAGCAGCTCCTACCTTAGGGGGGCCAACGTCCTGACTTTC. This encodes CASSSYLRGANVLTF.

This clonotype was seen a handful of times. The rearrangement uses TRBV12-3 or TRBV12-4 and TRBJ2-5; D ambiguous. Trimming left V 3 bases short and J 1 base short, with 15 bases between. The CDR3 runs to 16 residues. The CDR3 protein is CASSFYLRTAQETQYF. The DNA of the CDR3 is TGTGCCAGCAGTTTTTATCTGCGCACCGCCCAAGAGACCCAGTACTTC.

This clonotype was seen repeatedly, ten times or more. J is TRBJ1-2 and V is TRBV7-2; tentative D call: TRBD1 (5 bases). The CDR3 loop spans 14 amino acids. V lost 1 base and J 7 bases, leaving 13 bases between the germline ends. CDR1 is SGHTA and CDR2 is FQGNSA in the germline V gene. The CDR3 region is CASSLGQGMGGYTF. The CDR3 DNA sequence: TGTGCCAGCAGCTTAGGCCAGGGTATGGGTGGCTACACCTTC.

This clonotype was detected ten times or more. The V gene is TRBV20-1, the J gene TRBJ2-2, with 7 bases lining up with TRBD1. Germline CDR1 is DFQATT and CDR2 is SNEGSKA (reference sequence). Trimming cost V 7 bases and J 3 bases; bases outside gene matches: 8. The CDR3 has 14 amino acids. The CDR3 DNA reads as TGCAGTGGTAGCACAGGGGCCGACACCGGGGAGCTGTTTTTT. It yields the protein CSGSTGADTGELFF.

This clonotype was counted at least ten times. The chain couples TRBV7-2 to TRBJ2-2, with 9 bases aligning to TRBD2. Looked up from germline, CDR1 is SGHTA and CDR2 is FQGNSA. This CDR3 spans 16 amino acids. J gave up 4 bases and V 1 base, and 4 bases lay outside the gene matches. In DNA, the CDR3 is TGTGCCAGCAGCTTAGTTTCTAGCGGGACCACCGGGGAGCTGTTTTTT. Translation gives CASSLVSSGTTGELFF.

This clonotype has a count of ten or more. This chain links TRBV27 with TRBJ2-2; D is unclear. V was cut by 5 bases and J by 5 bases, with 24 bases left in between. This CDR3 has 18 residues. Per the germline V gene, CDR1 is MNHEY and CDR2 is SMNVEV (reference sequence). The CDR3, as DNA: TGTGCCAGCAGTCCTAGAGAGACTTTAGGGAAGCGAACCGGGGAGCTGTTTTTT. Translation: CASSPRETLGKRTGELFF.

This clonotype was observed a handful of times. The rearrangement links TRBV25-1 to TRBJ2-5; 7 bases are shared with TRBD1. Per germline, CDR1 MGHDK and CDR2 SYGVNS. After removal of 5 bases from V and 7 bases from J, the junction contained 16 bases not matched to a gene. The CDR3 is made up of 16 amino acids. The CDR3 protein is CASSPSWDSRERTQYF. The CDR3 DNA follows: TGTGCCAGCAGTCCATCTTGGGACAGCCGGGAAAGGACCCAGTACTTC.

The chain employs TRBV11-1 and TRBJ2-6; TRBD2 aligns across 10 bases. Per the germline V gene, CDR1 is SGHAT and CDR2 is FQDESV (reference sequence). With 5 bases clipped from V and 2 bases from J, the junction kept 12 bases outside the gene matches. The CDR3 has 19 amino acids. CDR3 amino acids: CASSAGGLAGVTGANVLTF. CDR3 sequence (DNA): TGTGCCAGCAGCGCAGGGGGGCTAGCGGGAGTAACTGGGGCCAACGTCCTGACTTTC.

The CDR3 DNA is TGTGCCAGCAGTTTAGATAGGGCGGATCAGCCCCAGCATTTT. Its protein product is CASSLDRADQPQHF. The rearrangement links TRBV12-3 or TRBV12-4 to TRBJ1-5; D not resolved. Trimming removed 1 base from V and 5 bases from J, with 9 bases in between. The CDR3 runs to 14 residues.

The V call is TRBV4-3, the J call TRBJ2-1; 7 bases are shared with TRBD2. Germline V CDR1 and CDR2: LGHNA, YSLEER. This CDR3 has 17 amino acids. The V segment lost 4 bases and the J segment 0 bases; nucleotides outside the gene matches: 9. CDR3 nucleotide sequence: TGCGCCAGCAGCCTATTCGGGGCGGGAGACTCCTACAATGAGCAGTTCTTC. Encoded protein: CASSLFGAGDSYNEQFF.

This clonotype turned up a few times. The genes are TRBV9 and TRBJ1-1; TRBD1 might be the D (6 bases). Germline lookup yields CDR1 SGDLS and CDR2 YYNGEE. Trimming pared 0 bases from V and 1 base from J, leaving 7 bases between. The CDR3 runs to 14 residues. CDR3 DNA sequence: TGTGCCAGCAGCGTAGAACAGGGGAACACTGAAGCTTTCTTT. Its translation is CASSVEQGNTEAFF.

The CDR3 protein is CSARARAGWEYEQYF. The CDR3 DNA reads TGCAGTGCTAGAGCCAGGGCCGGGTGGGAATACGAGCAGTACTTC. This chain uses TRBV20-1 with TRBJ2-7, with D tentatively TRBD1 (5 bases). Trimming pared 1 base from V and 4 bases from J, leaving 17 bases between. Germline lookup yields CDR1 DFQATT and CDR2 SNEGSKA (reference sequence). This CDR3 has 15 amino acids.

The chain links TRBV6-8 to TRBJ2-1; tentatively, D is TRBD2 (6 bases). In germline, CDR1 is MNHGY, CDR2 SAAAGT. The CDR3 has 14 residues. The V end was cut by 6 bases, the J end by 5 bases, with 14 bases between. The CDR3 sequence: CASRPGGLNNEQFF. The CDR3 DNA reads TGTGCCAGCAGACCCGGGGGTCTAAACAATGAGCAGTTCTTC.

The genes are TRBV20-1 and TRBJ2-3; TRBD1 might be the D (6 bases). The germline V and J ends were trimmed by 2 bases and 5 bases, with 17 bases remaining between them. Germline lookup yields CDR1 DFQATT and CDR2 SNEGSKA (reference sequence). The CDR3 spans 15 residues. The CDR3 DNA is TGCAGTGCTAGATCCGGGACAACGGCTCGAGATACGCAGTATTTT. Translation gives CSARSGTTARDTQYF.

The chain links TRBV20-1 to TRBJ1-1, with 9 nucleotides matching TRBD1. The CDR3 has 17 residues. After removal of 1 base from V and 2 bases from J, the junction contained 11 bases not matched to a gene. Germline loops: CDR1 DFQATT, CDR2 SNEGSKA (reference sequence). The CDR3 spells CSARVDPGTGINTEAFF. The CDR3 DNA is TGCAGTGCTAGAGTAGACCCCGGGACAGGGATAAACACTGAAGCTTTCTTT.

The sample holds many counts of this clonotype. The chain recombines TRBV5-1 with TRBJ2-7, with a possible D match to TRBD1 (6 bases). The CDR3 length is 15 residues. Germline CDR1 and CDR2: SGHRS and YFSETQ. V lost 2 bases to trimming and J lost 0 bases, with 12 bases between them. The chain's CDR3 is CASSFGADSSYEQYF. DNA of the CDR3: TGCGCCAGCAGCTTCGGGGCGGACAGCTCCTACGAGCAGTACTTC.